This T cell receptor beta chain was retrieved from a study of radiation and T cells in renal cell carcinoma. Regarding time point: blood 4 weeks post-SBRT, at nephrectomy. Regarding treatment: 15 Gy SBRT to primary tumor, nephrectomy 4 weeks later. Nephrectomy followed 15 Gy stereotactic body radiation by 4 weeks. After SBRT, blood was collected at 2 and 4 weeks, plus baseline. The tumor was a clear cell renal cell carcinoma. Data came from immunoSEQ multiplex PCR; TCRdb stores just in-frame clones and leaves some out. The sample contains some 150,000 clones, 75% to 90% of which appear only once. This CDR3 comprises 17 residues. The V gene lost 5 bases and the J gene lost 5 bases, with 19 bases spanning the gap. Germline CDR1 is SGHAT and CDR2 is FQNNGV. Whole-study findings and limits: From baseline, blood top tumor clonotypes peaked at 2 weeks post-radiation.

With respect to this clone: Its antigen is unknown.

The sample was blood, taken from a patient whose treatment included radiotherapy and nephrectomy. This clonotype was sampled from a woman between 50 and 59 years old with renal cell carcinoma. The rearrangement joins TRBV11-2 to TRBJ1-6; D is perhaps TRBD1 (5 bases). CDR3 sequence (DNA): TGTGCCAGCAGCCGAATCGGGGTGGGGGGAAATAATTCACCCCTCCACTTT. Its translation: CASSRIGVGGNNSPLHF.